A selection of T cell receptor beta chains follows, all from one sample in a study of blood T cell repertoires in COVID-19. Clones were sequenced by immunoSEQ multiplex PCR, and TCRdb holds only the in-frame ones, with some missing. The sample has 90,000 to 150,000 clones, roughly 87% seen once. The sequenced sample was peripheral blood. These receptor sequences come from a human donor in a cohort sampled during active COVID-19. CDR3s include the opening cysteine and the closing phenylalanine or tryptophan. D genes are given only for firm matches. The size of a clone is reported for some rows only, either as once, few or many, or as a class for expanded clones.

TRBV29-1	TRBJ2-5	TRBD2	.	14	TGCAGCGTTGCTGGGCCTAGCGGCCAAGAGACCCAGTACTTC	CSVAGPSGQETQYF
TRBV28	TRBJ1-5	TRBD1	few	16	TGTGCCAGCATCCCTCAGGGGGTATATAGCAATCAGCCCCAGCATTTT	CASIPQGVYSNQPQHF
TRBV27	TRBJ1-3	.	.	13	TGTGCCAGCAGGCAGGGAGGCGGAAACACCATATATTTT	CASRQGGGNTIYF
TRBV5-1	TRBJ2-2	TRBD2	.	17	TGCGCCAGCAGCTTAACTAGCGGGAGGGCGAACACCGGGGAGCTGTTTTTT	CASSLTSGRANTGELFF
TRBV4-1	TRBJ2-7	.	.	15	TGCGCCAGCAGCCAAGATGAAGGGGGAAACTACGAGCAGTACTTC	CASSQDEGGNYEQYF
TRBV7-8	TRBJ2-7	.	once	14	TGTGCCAGCAGCTTCAGAGGGATTGGTGTGGAGCAGTACTTC	CASSFRGIGVEQYF
TRBV7-9	TRBJ1-5	TRBD1	.	15	TGTGCCAGCGCACCGGGACAGGGATCCAATCAGCCCCAGCATTTT	CASAPGQGSNQPQHF
TRBV18	TRBJ1-1	.	.	13	TGTGCCAGCTCACCTGGTAGGAACACTGAAGCTTTCTTT	CASSPGRNTEAFF
TRBV12-5	TRBJ2-2	.	.	14	TGTGCTAGTGGTTTAGACACGAACACCGGGGAGCTGTTTTTT	CASGLDTNTGELFF
TRBV7-2	TRBJ2-5	TRBD2	.	15	TGTGCCAGCAGCTTAGGGCTAGCGGGACAAGAGACCCAGTACTTC	CASSLGLAGQETQYF
TRBV12-5	TRBJ2-7	TRBD1	.	14	TGTGCTAGTGGTTTTGGACAGGGGGCGCACGAGCAGTACTTC	CASGFGQGAHEQYF
TRBV19	TRBJ2-1	TRBD2	.	14	TGTGCCATCTCCGGGAGGGAGGGCCGGAATGAGCAGTTCTTC	CAISGREGRNEQFF
TRBV6-5	TRBJ2-5	TRBD2	.	14	TGTGCCAGCAGTTACTCCCGGGGGGAAGAGACCCAGTACTTC	CASSYSRGEETQYF
TRBV30	TRBJ1-4	.	.	13	TGTGCCTGGAGTGGGCAGGGCCGGGAAAAACTGTTTTTT	CAWSGQGREKLFF
TRBV5-1	TRBJ1-2	.	once	18	TGCGCCAGCAGCTTGGGATTAGCTTTGGACCCTAGGGGCTATGGCTACACCTTC	CASSLGLALDPRGYGYTF
TRBV5-4	TRBJ2-7	.	.	12	TGTGCCAGCAGCTTGTTAGGGGGCGAGCAGTACTTC	CASSLLGGEQYF
TRBV27	TRBJ1-2	.	.	13	TGTGCCAGCAGTCCTCGGACAGACTATGGCTACACCTTC	CASSPRTDYGYTF
TRBV7-2	TRBJ2-5	TRBD2	once	18	TGTGCCAGCAGCCCGGGGACTAGCGGGGGGAGGGGCCAAGAGACCCAGTACTTC	CASSPGTSGGRGQETQYF
TRBV28	TRBJ2-6	.	.	15	TGTGCCAGCAGTATAGGGGGCTCTGGGGCCAACGTCCTGACTTTC	CASSIGGSGANVLTF
TRBV5-1	TRBJ2-2	TRBD1	.	16	TGCGCCAGCAGCCCCACAGGGGCTTATAACACCGGGGAGCTGTTTTTT	CASSPTGAYNTGELFF
TRBV7-6	TRBJ2-1	TRBD2	.	15	TGTGCCAGCAGCTTAGAATTTGGCGGGAGGGATGAGCAGTTCTTC	CASSLEFGGRDEQFF
TRBV7-8	TRBJ2-1	TRBD2	once	15	TGTGCCAGCATGAGGCGGGGGGTCTCCTACAATGAGCAGTTCTTC	CASMRRGVSYNEQFF
TRBV2	TRBJ1-5	.	.	13	TGTGCCAGCAGTGACTCTCCCAATCAGCCCCAGCATTTT	CASSDSPNQPQHF
TRBV23-1	TRBJ2-5	TRBD2	.	19	TGCGCCAGCAGTCAGCCCGCCCGGGGACTAGCGAGGAGGCGAGAGACCCAGTACTTC	CASSQPARGLARRRETQYF
TRBV27	TRBJ1-1	.	.	15	TGTGCCAGCAGTTTAGGGCAGGGGCTGAGGACTGAAGCTTTCTTT	CASSLGQGLRTEAFF
TRBV28	TRBJ1-1	.	.	11	TGTGCCAGCACCCAAACAGAAGGAGCTTTCTTT	CASTQTEGAFF
TRBV11-2	TRBJ1-1	.	.	15	TGTGCCAGCAGCTTCGGCGGGGATGGGAACACTGAAGCTTTCTTT	CASSFGGDGNTEAFF
TRBV11-3	TRBJ2-5	.	.	15	TGTGCCAGCAGCTTAGAGTACTCTAGCGAGGAGACCCAGTACTTC	CASSLEYSSEETQYF
TRBV5-6	TRBJ1-2	TRBD1	many	13	TGTGCCAGCGTTTGGGGACAGGACTATGGCTACACCTTC	CASVWGQDYGYTF
TRBV29-1	TRBJ2-7	.	.	13	TGCAGCGTCCGATGGTCAGGGTCCTACGAGCAGTACTTC	CSVRWSGSYEQYF
TRBV9	TRBJ1-6	TRBD1	few	15	TGTGCCAGCAGCGGAGGACAGGGCCACAGATCACCCCTCCACTTT	CASSGGQGHRSPLHF
TRBV7-6	TRBJ1-5	.	.	13	TGTGCCAGCAGCTTAGTCGGCAATCAGCCCCAGCATTTT	CASSLVGNQPQHF
TRBV7-8	TRBJ1-4	TRBD1	.	14	TGTGCCAGCAGCTCAGGGGGCGAAAATGAAAAACTGTTTTTT	CASSSGGENEKLFF
TRBV5-1	TRBJ2-1	TRBD1	.	14	TGCGCCAGCAGCGTGGGACAGAGCAACAATGAGCAGTTCTTC	CASSVGQSNNEQFF
TRBV7-2	TRBJ2-7	.	.	15	TGTGCCAGCAGCTTAGAATTTGGGACACTCTACGAGCAGTACTTC	CASSLEFGTLYEQYF
TRBV27	TRBJ1-3	TRBD1	.	18	TGTGCCAGCAGCCCCGCCCCCCCTCCAGGGGGTGGGGGAAACACCATATATTTT	CASSPAPPPGGGGNTIYF
TRBV7-9	TRBJ1-2	TRBD1	.	13	TGTGCCAGCAGCCTCATGGGACAGTATGGCTACACCTTC	CASSLMGQYGYTF
TRBV28	TRBJ2-7	TRBD2	.	17	TGTGCCAGCAGTTTATTGACGGGGGGACGTAGCTCCTACGAGCAGTACTTC	CASSLLTGGRSSYEQYF
TRBV11-3	TRBJ2-5	TRBD2	.	13	TGTGCCAGCAGCTTAGAAGCGGGGGAGACCCAGTACTTC	CASSLEAGETQYF
TRBV28	TRBJ2-7	.	.	14	TGTGCCAGCAGTTTAATTTCAGGGAAGTCCGAGCAGTACTTC	CASSLISGKSEQYF
TRBV3-1/TRBV3-2	TRBJ1-3	.	.	17	TGTGCCAGCAGCCAAGATCAAGTGCGGGGGACTGGAAACACCATATATTTT	CASSQDQVRGTGNTIYF
TRBV2	TRBJ1-6	TRBD1	few	16	TGTGCCAGCACCCCTCTCACGGGAGGGGGCAATTCACCCCTCCACTTT	CASTPLTGGGNSPLHF
TRBV2	TRBJ2-3	TRBD2	.	15	TGTGCCAGCAGTGTGTTACGGGGGGGCACAGATACGCAGTATTTT	CASSVLRGGTDTQYF
TRBV7-2	TRBJ2-7	TRBD1	.	14	TGTGCCAGCAGCTTCGGACAGGGAGTATACGAGCAGTACTTC	CASSFGQGVYEQYF
TRBV10-1	TRBJ2-3	.	.	16	TGCGCCAGCAGTGGTTTAATCTCAGGGGGCACAGATACGCAGTATTTT	CASSGLISGGTDTQYF
TRBV7-9	TRBJ1-6	.	.	15	TGTGCCAGCAGCTTAGGCGGGGTATCCGGCTCACCCCTCCACTTT	CASSLGGVSGSPLHF
TRBV5-8	TRBJ2-3	TRBD2	.	17	TGTGCCAGCAGCTTGGCCGGTGTCAGGGAGGGAACAGATACGCAGTATTTT	CASSLAGVREGTDTQYF
TRBV28	TRBJ1-5	.	.	15	TGTGCCAGCAGTTGGGTCCGGGGGGCTGGTCAGCCCCAGCATTTT	CASSWVRGAGQPQHF
TRBV18	TRBJ2-7	.	.	14	TGTGCCAGCTCACCCGTGACAGGCCGCTACGAGCAGTACTTC	CASSPVTGRYEQYF
TRBV29-1	TRBJ2-7	TRBD1	once	13	TGCAGCGTGGCAAAGGGACAGCCCTACGAGCAGTACTTC	CSVAKGQPYEQYF
TRBV5-1	TRBJ1-2	TRBD1	.	13	TGCGCCAGCAGCTTAGACAGGGGCTATGGCTACACCTTC	CASSLDRGYGYTF
TRBV5-1	TRBJ2-5	.	.	14	TGCGCCAGCAGCCCCCGGGGTAACCAAGAGACCCAGTACTTC	CASSPRGNQETQYF
TRBV6-1	TRBJ1-2	.	once	15	TGTGCCAGCAGTGAAGGGGTGGGGCGGAGCTATGGCTACACCTTC	CASSEGVGRSYGYTF
TRBV11-2	TRBJ1-6	.	.	16	TGTGCCAGCAGCCCGCTGTTCTTTGGACCAGGGTCACCCCTCCACTTT	CASSPLFFGPGSPLHF
TRBV7-9	TRBJ2-6	.	.	14	TGTGCCAGCAGCTTTAGCTCTGGGGCCAACGTCCTGACTTTC	CASSFSSGANVLTF
TRBV6-4	TRBJ1-6	TRBD1	.	14	TGTGCCAGCAGTCGGACAGGATATAATTCACCCCTCCACTTT	CASSRTGYNSPLHF
TRBV24-1	TRBJ2-1	.	.	12	TGTGCCACCGAAGCGGGTGGGGATGAGCAGTTCTTC	CATEAGGDEQFF
TRBV24-1	TRBJ2-1	TRBD2	.	16	TGTGCCACCAGTGATGACAAGACTAGCGGGGTCAATGAGCAGTTCTTC	CATSDDKTSGVNEQFF
TRBV18	TRBJ1-2	TRBD1	.	15	TGTGCCAGCTCACCGGAGGGACAGGGGAACTATGGCTACACCTTC	CASSPEGQGNYGYTF
TRBV28	TRBJ1-5	.	.	16	TGTGCCAGCAGTAAAGATCGAGTGGTGGGCAATCAGCCCCAGCATTTT	CASSKDRVVGNQPQHF